This T cell receptor beta chain was documented in a study of persistence of HIV-infected CD4 T cells. Background on the study: Median time on suppressive ART was about 8 years. Blood samples, up to roughly 200 mL, came from multiple time points, except two leukapheresis donors sampled once.

CDR3 length: 14 residues. CDR1 SQVTM and CDR2 ANQGSEA come from the germline V gene. Trimming cost V 4 bases and J 8 bases, with 15 bases left between them. Cells were stimulated with CMV-infected fibroblast lysates at 8 to 10 ug/mL. CD40L-negative CD69-negative CD45RO-high memory CD4+ T cells were sorted as populations depleted of antigen-responding cells. The immunoSEQ assay was version 4, run in survey mode. The table came from immunoSEQ multiplex PCR; TCRdb's copy has only in-frame clones and leaves some out. This sample has roughly 30,000 clones, with roughly four fifths found just once. Study-level points and caveats: Degenerate expanded CDR3beta sequences were enriched among CMV- and Gag-responding cells.

Remarks on this clone: Antigen: not known.

The genes are TRBV29-1 and TRBJ1-6; TRBD1 is a possible D gene (5 bases). The receptor comes from an adult man with HIV who was CMV-seropositive. This specimen consisted of CD4+ T cells sorted from PBMCs after 18-hour stimulation, obtained from a patient who received antiretroviral therapy. The CDR3 region is CSVAGGDPYSPLHF. CDR3 nucleotides: TGCAGCGTTGCGGGGGGGGATCCATATTCACCCCTCCACTTT.